The 10 T cell receptor beta chains in this list originate from one sample, sequenced in a study of blood T cell repertoires in COVID-19. TCRdb's table, derived via immunoSEQ multiplex PCR, lists solely in-frame clones and lacks some. The data contain 200,000 or so clones, 65% to 85% of them singletons. The specimen sequenced was PBMCs or T cells enriched from blood (not recorded which). Source of these receptors: a man in his forties or fifties who had recovered from COVID-19.

The chain recombines TRBV28 with TRBJ1-3; the D is unclear. Trimming cost V 3 bases and J 5 bases, with 5 bases left between them. CDR1 is MDHEN and CDR2 is SYDVKM in the germline V gene. The CDR3 has 12 residues. CDR3 nucleotides: TGTGCCAGCAGTTTCAGGAGAAACACCATATATTTT. Protein: CASSFRRNTIYF.

The chain joins TRBV4-3 to TRBJ1-6; unclear D gene. V dropped 0 bases and J dropped 10 bases, with 13 bases sitting between them. There are 15 residues in the CDR3. Germline CDR1 and CDR2: LGHNA and YSLEER. This CDR3 is CASSQDKEGGSPLHF. CDR3 DNA sequence: TGCGCCAGCAGCCAAGATAAGGAGGGAGGGTCACCCCTCCACTTT.

J is TRBJ2-5 and V is TRBV19, with D possibly being TRBD1 (5 bases). The CDR3 has 16 residues. CDR1 and CDR2 from the germline V gene are LNHDA and SQIVND (reference sequence). V shed 5 bases and J shed 0 bases, with 16 bases lying between them. The CDR3 region has the DNA TGTGCCAGTAGTCCCCGACCGACAGCCCACCAAGAGACCCAGTACTTC. Amino acid sequence: CASSPRPTAHQETQYF.

The genes are TRBV10-1 and TRBJ2-3; 9 bases match TRBD1. The CDR3 is 15 amino acids. Germline CDR1 WNHNN, CDR2 SYGVQD (reference sequence). Trimming at V came to 6 bases and at J to 5 bases, leaving 9 bases not matched to a gene. The CDR3 region has the DNA TGCGCCAGCAGGGAGGCCGGACAGGGGAAAGATACGCAGTATTTT. Amino acids: CASREAGQGKDTQYF.

The J gene is TRBJ1-2, the V gene TRBV4-1; TRBD1 might be the D (5 bases). CDR3 length: 16 amino acids. Germline CDR1 and CDR2: MGHRA and YSYEKL. Trimming took off 3 bases at V and 4 bases at J, with 18 bases between the two ends. The CDR3 nucleotides read TGCGCCAGCAGCCAGTCCGCGGGGCAGGGCGGCTATGGCTACACCTTC. Amino acid sequence: CASSQSAGQGGYGYTF.

This chain joins TRBV29-1 and TRBJ1-1; D is ambiguous. CDR3 length equals 10 residues. With 6 bases removed from V and 6 bases from J, the gap between germline ends came to 8 bases. Per germline, CDR1 SQVTM and CDR2 ANQGSEA. The CDR3 is CSVQSSEAFF. The CDR3, as DNA: TGCAGCGTCCAGTCCTCTGAAGCTTTCTTT. Looking up the rest from reference TRBV29-1 and TRBJ1-1 gives the full variable domain: SAVISQKPSRDICQRGTSLTIQCQVDSQVTMMFWYRQQPGQSLTLIATANQGSEATYESGFVIDKFPISRPNLTFSTLTVSNMSPEDSSIYLCSVQSSEAFFGQGTRLTVV.

The J gene is TRBJ1-2, the V gene TRBV11-3; tentatively, D is TRBD1 (6 bases). V dropped 5 bases and J dropped 8 bases, with 15 bases sitting between them. CDR3 length: 13 residues. From germline, CDR1 is SGHNT and CDR2 YENEEA. CDR3: CASSRNRESGYTF. In DNA, the CDR3 is TGTGCCAGCAGCCGAAACAGGGAAAGCGGCTACACCTTC.

The J gene is TRBJ1-5, the V gene TRBV7-2; 7 nucleotides match TRBD1. Looked up from germline, CDR1 is SGHTA and CDR2 is FQGNSA. CDR3 length: 16 residues. V dropped 5 bases and J dropped 5; count of bases not matched to a gene: 12. The CDR3 is CASSRWGGQEDQPQHF. In nucleotides, the CDR3 is TGTGCCAGCAGCCGTTGGGGCGGACAGGAGGATCAGCCCCAGCATTTT.

This clone is a singleton in its sample. The CDR3 reads CAWSRDLGRTQYF. In DNA, the CDR3 is TGTGCCTGGAGCCGGGACTTAGGGCGTACGCAGTATTTT. The chain recombines TRBV30 with TRBJ2-3; D is possibly TRBD2 (6 bases). The V end lost 3 bases, the J end lost 8 bases, and 15 bases lay between the germline ends. The CDR3 is made up of 13 amino acids. CDR1 is GTSNPN, CDR2 SVGIG, per germline (reference sequence).

The chain combines TRBV4-2 with TRBJ1-1; no firm D call. The germline gives CDR1 LGHNA, CDR2 YNFKEQ. Trimming took off 2 bases at V and 0 bases at J, with 4 bases between the two ends. This CDR3 has 13 amino acids. The CDR3: CASSQQMNTEAFF. The DNA for the CDR3 is TGTGCCAGCAGCCAACAGATGAACACTGAAGCTTTCTTT.